The source of this TCR beta chain is a study of T cell repertoires in cytomegalovirus infection. Study background: Researchers turned to recently identified HLA-C-restricted CMV epitopes as well as well-studied HLA-B-restricted ones. Through public TCR beta signatures, both CMV infection and matching HLA type were indicated.

Only a few counts were recorded for this clonotype. Its antigen is unknown. TCRdb called the reads again in MiXCR, with one record for every CDR3 protein. Found here are around 230,000 distinct CDR3 sequences, around two fifths of them singletons; the top ten hold roughly three fifths. Study-level findings and limits: Ex vivo responses were dominated by HLA-C-restricted CMV-specific TCR beta clonotypes. Individuals carrying CMV plus the relevant HLA were identified by cumulative frequency of public TCR beta families.

The CDR3 spans 12 residues. V lost 3 bases to trimming and J lost 5 bases, with 7 bases between them. The V and J genes are TRBV12-3 or TRBV12-4 and TRBJ1-2; unclear D gene. The receptor was isolated from a human donor in good health (CMV status not recorded). Some clones in this sample may be carry-over from other donors' samples. Source: CD8+ T cells from cultured PBMCs, taken from culture after CMV antigen stimulation. As DNA, the CDR3 is TGTGCCAGCAGTTTGGGTGTTTATGGCTACACCTTC. Translation gives CASSLGVYGYTF.